The 9 T cell receptor beta chains listed next were all sequenced from one sample in a study of cytomegalovirus exposure and HLA in healthy donors. The primer mix had 60 Vbeta and 13 Jbeta primers. TCRdb keeps only in-frame clones here, not all; method: immunoSEQ multiplex PCR. The sample shows over 200,000 clones, about 89% of them seen only once. Sequencing was performed on PBMCs. These receptors came from a woman younger than 30 in good health and CMV-seronegative.

The CDR3 here is CASSSGFVQETQYF. CDR3 coding DNA: TGTGCCAGCAGTTCAGGTTTTGTCCAAGAGACCCAGTACTTC. The chain combines TRBV27 with TRBJ2-5; D unclear. The CDR3 sequence is 14 residues long. V lost 4 bases and J lost 1, with 10 bases in between. Germline V gives CDR1 MNHEY, CDR2 SMNVEV (reference sequence).

Here the CDR3 DNA reads TGTGCCAGCAGCTTGAAGCGGGGGGGCTTTATCGATGAGCAGTTCTTC. It specifies CASSLKRGGFIDEQFF. The chain couples TRBV5-4 to TRBJ2-1; TRBD2 aligns across 10 bases. In germline, CDR1 is SGHNT, CDR2 YYREEE (reference sequence). The ends lost 1 base at V and 8 bases at J; junction bases unmatched: 9. The length of the CDR3 is 16 residues.

V and J are TRBV4-2 and TRBJ2-3; D might be TRBD2 (5 bases). Germline V gene lookup returns CDR1 LGHNA and CDR2 YNFKEQ. Trimming left V 4 bases short and J 1 base short, with 15 bases between. This CDR3 spans 16 amino acids. CDR3 DNA: TGTGCCAGCAGCCCCGCCGAAGGAGGCGGCACAGATACGCAGTATTTT. Translating it yields CASSPAEGGGTDTQYF.

V and J are TRBV4-1 and TRBJ1-2; tentatively, D is TRBD1 (6 bases). This CDR3 has 17 residues. The germline V and J ends were trimmed by 1 base and 3 bases, with 18 bases remaining between them. Looked up from germline, CDR1 is MGHRA and CDR2 is YSYEKL. In DNA, the CDR3 is TGCGCCAGCAGCCAAGGGGGCACAGGGACCCACTACTATGGCTACACCTTC. This codes for CASSQGGTGTHYYGYTF.

The rearrangement links TRBV13 to TRBJ1-4; D not certain. V dropped 3 bases and J dropped 7 bases, with 6 bases sitting between them. This CDR3 is 12 amino acids long. From germline, CDR1 is PRHDT and CDR2 FYEKMQ (reference sequence). CDR3 protein: CASSLRGEKLFF. The CDR3 region has the DNA TGTGCCAGCAGCTTGCGGGGTGAAAAACTGTTTTTT.

This CDR3 reads CASSLGSGQGVNEAFF. DNA of the CDR3: TGCGCCAGCAGCTTGGGGTCGGGACAGGGGGTGAATGAAGCTTTCTTT. This sequence joins TRBV5-1 and TRBJ1-1; 11 bases map to TRBD1. This CDR3 contains 16 residues. V trimming: 0 bases; J trimming: 7 bases; junction bases outside the gene matches: 8. Germline V gene sequence: CDR1 SGHRS, CDR2 YFSETQ.

This clone is a singleton in its sample. CDR3 in amino acids: CASSPVSGRSGYTF. CDR3 bases: TGTGCCAGCAGCCCTGTGTCAGGGCGTAGTGGCTACACCTTC. This chain joins TRBV6-1 and TRBJ1-2, with TRBD1 as a possible D gene (5 bases). With 6 bases removed from V and 7 bases from J, the gap between germline ends came to 18 bases. Germline CDR1 and CDR2: MNHNS and SASEGT. The CDR3 consists of 14 residues.

This chain links TRBV4-2 with TRBJ1-1; D not certain. Trimming left V 6 bases short and J 8 bases short, with 10 bases between. The CDR3 is 11 residues long. CDR1 is LGHNA and CDR2 is YNFKEQ in the germline V gene. The CDR3 region is CASRWAEEAFF. For the CDR3, the DNA is TGTGCCAGCAGGTGGGCAGAAGAAGCTTTCTTT.

The chain recombines TRBV6-1 with TRBJ1-5, with a weak D call TRBD1 (5 bases). Trimming shortened V by 4 bases and J by 0 bases, and 10 bases separated the two germline ends. Germline V CDR1 and CDR2: MNHNS, SASEGT. The CDR3 runs 15 residues. DNA for the CDR3: TGTGCCAGCAGTGCCGCAGGGTTTAGCAATCAGCCCCAGCATTTT. This encodes CASSAAGFSNQPQHF.